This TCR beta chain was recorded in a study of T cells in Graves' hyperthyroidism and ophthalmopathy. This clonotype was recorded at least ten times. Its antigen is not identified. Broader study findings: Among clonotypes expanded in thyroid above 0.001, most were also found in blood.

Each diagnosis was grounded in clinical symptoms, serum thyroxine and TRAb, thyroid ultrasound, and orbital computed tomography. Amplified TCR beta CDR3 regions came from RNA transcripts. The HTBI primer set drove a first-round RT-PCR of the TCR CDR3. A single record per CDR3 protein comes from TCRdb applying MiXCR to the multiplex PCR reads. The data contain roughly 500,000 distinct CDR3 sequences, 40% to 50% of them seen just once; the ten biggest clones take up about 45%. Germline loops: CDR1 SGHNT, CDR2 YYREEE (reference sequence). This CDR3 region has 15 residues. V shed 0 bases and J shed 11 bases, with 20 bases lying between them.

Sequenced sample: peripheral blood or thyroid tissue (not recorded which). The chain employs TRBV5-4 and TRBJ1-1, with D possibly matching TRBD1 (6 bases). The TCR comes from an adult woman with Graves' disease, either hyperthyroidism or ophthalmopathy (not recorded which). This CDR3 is CASSLDQTQGREAFF. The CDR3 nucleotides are TGTGCCAGCAGCTTGGACCAAACACAGGGTCGAGAGGCTTTCTTT.